A single sample is the source of the 27 T cell receptor beta chains below, sequenced in a study of tumor and adjacent non-tumor tissue in lung cancer. TCRbeta libraries were built with three rounds of nested PCR, modified from ARM-PCR. TCRdb reprocessed the multiplex PCR reads via MiXCR and lists one record per CDR3 protein. The sample yields roughly 200,000 distinct CDR3 sequences, 71% seen once. This sample's RNA came from whole unsorted tissue. The sequenced material came from lung tumor tissue. The receptors come from a man aged 60-69 years with non-small cell lung cancer.

Written as DNA, the CDR3 is TGCAGTGCTAGAGGGGCTAGCGTCACAGATACGCAGTATTTT. This gives the protein CSARGASVTDTQYF. V gene TRBV20-1 combines with J gene TRBJ2-3; weak D call: TRBD2 (6 bases). Trimming stripped 1 base from V and 2 bases from J, with 10 bases between. Germline values: CDR1 DFQATT, CDR2 SNEGSKA (reference sequence). CDR3 size: 14 residues.

This clonotype turned up a few times. The DNA for the CDR3 is TGCGCCAGCAGTGCTTCCTTAGGACTAGCGGGGGGCCGAGGAGGCGAGCAGTACTTC. Protein product: CASSASLGLAGGRGGEQYF. V usage is TRBV10-2 and J usage is TRBJ2-7; 14 bases line up with TRBD2. CDR3 length: 19 amino acids. Germline V gene data show CDR1 as WSHSY and CDR2 as SAAADI. After removal of 4 bases from V and 6 bases from J, the junction contained 17 bases not matched to a gene.

Comment on this clonotype: One base away lies a much larger clone, so this may be a sequencing read error. The rearrangement uses TRBV12-3 or TRBV12-4 and TRBJ1-1; possibly TRBD1 for D (6 bases). V was pared by 8 bases and J by 4 bases, with 17 bases between. The CDR3 covers 14 residues. The CDR3 sequence: CASGYPVGATEAFF. The CDR3 DNA reads as TGTGCCAGCGGCTACCCCGTGGGGGCCACTGAAGCTTTCTTT.

Only one count was recorded for this clonotype. One junction end does not reproduce the germline sequence, and a read error may be involved. V usage is TRBV6-5 and J usage is TRBJ1-1; D is perhaps TRBD1 (5 bases). CDR1 and CDR2 (germline): MNHEY, SVGAGI. The CDR3 runs 14 residues. The chain's CDR3 is CAISPLAGRTETFF. CDR3 in DNA: TGTGCCATCAGCCCCCTAGCAGGGAGGACTGAAACTTTCTTT.

The chain carries TRBV5-4 and TRBJ1-1; D might be TRBD1 (6 bases). CDR1 is SGHNT, CDR2 YYREEE, per germline (reference sequence). The CDR3 extends over 15 amino acids. The V end lost 0 bases, the J end lost 0 bases, and 9 bases lay between the germline ends. This CDR3 is CASSLGGAVNTEAFF. As DNA, the CDR3 is TGTGCCAGCAGCTTGGGGGGGGCCGTGAACACTGAAGCTTTCTTT.

The CDR3 loop is CSVEDRGRGDGEQYF. CDR3 coding DNA: TGCAGCGTTGAAGATCGGGGTCGGGGGGATGGAGAACAGTACTTC. The chain couples TRBV29-1 to TRBJ2-7; 7 bases are a match to TRBD2. CDR3 length: 15 residues. Looked up from germline, CDR1 is SQVTM and CDR2 is ANQGSEA. J lost 10 bases, V lost 0 bases, and 15 bases had no gene match.

A remark on this clonotype: The germline gene is not matched at one end of the junction; a read error may be the cause. The chain links TRBV6-1 to TRBJ2-1; 9 bases map to TRBD2. The V gene's germline CDR1 is MNHNS and CDR2 SASEGT. The length of the CDR3 is 15 residues. CDR3 nucleotides: TGTGCCAGCAGACCCGGGACTAGCCCTATAAATGAGCAATTCTTC. It yields the protein CASRPGTSPINEQFF.

Turning to this clonotype: A read error may be the cause here, since a much bigger clone is one base away. The chain uses TRBV12-3 or TRBV12-4 and TRBJ1-5; a weak D match, TRBD1 (5 bases). The length of the CDR3 is 12 residues. The CDR3 DNA is TGTACCAGCAGTTTATTGGGGGAGCCCCAGCATTTT. Translated, it gives CTSSLLGEPQHF.

Concerning this clonotype itself: Relative to the germline gene, one junction end is altered; a read error may explain this. The chain carries TRBV28 and TRBJ2-7; D is ambiguous. Per the germline V gene, CDR1 is MDHEN and CDR2 is SYDVKM. This CDR3 has 12 residues. The CDR3 DNA reads TGTGCCAACAGTTTACCTGAGGACGAGCAGTACTTC. Protein sequence: CANSLPEDEQYF.

This clonotype was counted a single time. Just one base apart from a much larger clone, this may be a read error. The chain recombines TRBV6-5 with TRBJ1-5; 10 positions match TRBD1. Trimming removed 7 bases from V and 6 bases from J; junction bases left unmatched: 6. The CDR3 covers 14 residues. Per germline, CDR1 MNHEY and CDR2 SVGAGI. DNA of the CDR3: TGTGCCAGCAATCCGGGACAGGGGAGTCAGCCCCAGCATTTT. It encodes CASNPGQGSQPQHF.

As concerns this clonotype: A read error may produce the germline difference seen at one junction end. The rearrangement joins TRBV4-3 to TRBJ2-3; 8 nucleotides line up with TRBD1. This CDR3 has 14 residues. Germline V gene sequence: CDR1 LGHNA, CDR2 YSLEER. The CDR3 DNA sequence: TGCGCCAGAAGCCGGACAGGGAGCACGGATACGCAGTATTTT. Protein: CARSRTGSTDTQYF.

As regards this clonotype: A read error may explain this, as a much larger clone is one base away. Likely a read error: the CDR3 ends without its conserved phenylalanine or tryptophan. This rearrangement joins TRBV7-9 to TRBJ2-6; D is uncertain. CDR1 and CDR2 (germline): SEHNR, FQNEAQ (reference sequence). The CDR3 totals 18 residues. The V end was cut by 7 bases, the J end by 0 bases, with 19 bases between. CDR3 in amino acids: CASIAAIKQSSGANVLTV. CDR3 coding DNA: TGTGCCAGCATTGCGGCCATAAAACAGAGCTCTGGGGCCAACGTCCTGACTGTC.

Concerning this clonotype itself: An end of the junction differs from the germline gene, which may be a read error. The J gene is TRBJ2-7, the V gene TRBV28, with 8 bases fitting TRBD2. CDR1 MDHEN and CDR2 SYDVKM come from the germline V gene. CDR3 size: 17 residues. The chain's CDR3 is CASSLFGTSGRLYDQYF. Here the CDR3 DNA reads TGTGCCAGCAGTTTATTTGGGACAAGCGGGAGACTCTACGATCAGTACTTC.

With respect to this clonotype: This clone may be a read error of a much larger clone one base away. This sequence joins TRBV12-3 or TRBV12-4 and TRBJ2-1, with 9 bases fitting TRBD2. The CDR3 extends over 15 amino acids. J lost 7 bases, V lost 7 bases, and 11 bases had no gene match. In DNA, the CDR3 is TGTGCCAGCATGGGAATAGCGGGGGCTCGAAATGAGCAGTTCTTC. Its translation: CASMGIAGARNEQFF.

Regarding this clonotype: This may be a read error: a much more frequent sequence differs by one nucleotide. The V call is TRBV5-4, the J call TRBJ1-3; no clear D gene. This CDR3 is 12 amino acids long. From germline, CDR1 is SGHNT and CDR2 YYREEE (reference sequence). Trimming cost V 6 bases and J 5 bases, with 9 bases left between them. The CDR3 bases are TGTGCCAGCATCATCGAACGAAACACCATATATTTT. It codes for CASIIERNTIYF.

V and J are TRBV24-1 and TRBJ2-1, with 9 bases matching TRBD2. V lost 3 bases to trimming and J lost 6 bases; unmatched junction nucleotides: 8. This CDR3 spans 16 amino acids. Germline V gene lookup returns CDR1 KGHDR and CDR2 SFDVKD. The CDR3 protein is CATSDPTSGLGNEQFF. CDR3 DNA sequence: TGTGCCACCAGTGATCCAACTAGCGGGTTGGGCAATGAGCAGTTCTTC.

The chain recombines TRBV24-1 with TRBJ2-1; 8 bases are a match to TRBD1. The CDR3 is 16 residues long. J gave up 7 bases and V 0 bases, and 7 bases lay outside the gene matches. Germline CDR1 KGHDR, CDR2 SFDVKD. The CDR3 is CATSDLSGGLGNEQFF. The CDR3 DNA reads TGTGCCACCAGTGATTTGTCAGGGGGCCTCGGGAATGAGCAGTTCTTC.

In the case of this clonotype: At one end the junction does not follow the germline gene, possibly because of a read error. The genes are TRBV5-4 and TRBJ1-5; D not certain. CDR3 length equals 15 residues. Germline V gives CDR1 SGHNT, CDR2 YYREEE (reference sequence). This CDR3 reads CASSYSLFGNQPQHF. CDR3 nucleotides: TGTGCCAGCAGCTACAGTCTATTCGGGAATCAACCCCAGCATTTT. The variable domain in full, with the rest retrieved from reference TRBV5-4 and TRBJ1-5, is ETGVTQSPTHLIKTRGQQVTLRCSSQSGHNTVSWYQQALGQGPQFIFQYYREEENGRGNFPPRFSGLQFPNYSSELNVNALELDDSALYLCASSYSLFGNQPQHFGDGTRLSIL.

Concerning this clonotype itself: This CDR3 fails to terminate in the conserved phenylalanine or tryptophan, so it likely reflects a read error. No DNA is shown, since the ends of the CDR3 on it are uncertain; the CDR3 is the one TCRdb lists. CDR3 region: CASSFYGNTEVFL. The chain uses TRBV11-2 and TRBJ1-1. The CDR3 has 13 amino acids, counting both end residues. Per the germline V gene, CDR1 is SGHAT and CDR2 is FQNNGV.

Details on this clonotype: Germline is not matched at one junction end, which may reflect a read error. The chain links TRBV11-3 to TRBJ2-7; TRBD1 agrees at 7 bases. CDR1 and CDR2 (germline): SGHNT, YENEEA. The CDR3 has 14 amino acids. The CDR3 loop is CASGQAGDAYEKYF. The CDR3 DNA reads as TGTGCCAGCGGACAGGCAGGGGACGCCTACGAGAAGTACTTC.

As concerns this clonotype: A read error may produce the germline difference seen at one junction end. The V call is TRBV12-3 or TRBV12-4, the J call TRBJ1-3; D may be TRBD1 (6 bases). This CDR3 region has 14 residues. The CDR3 coding sequence is TGTGCTAGCAGTTTAGGGGACATTGGAAACACCATATATTTT. Translating gives CASSLGDIGNTIYF.

Points on this clonotype: One end of the junction does not line up with germline, which may come from a read error. V usage is TRBV12-3 or TRBV12-4 and J usage is TRBJ1-1; possible D gene TRBD1, 5 bases. CDR3 length: 14 residues. The CDR3 protein is CVSDMGRMDTEAFF. CDR3 bases: TGTGTCAGCGACATGGGGCGTATGGACACTGAAGCTTTCTTT.

As to this clonotype: A junction end diverges from the germline sequence, so it may reflect a read error. The chain uses TRBV5-1 and TRBJ1-1; 8 bases are shared with TRBD1. The CDR3 runs to 14 residues. The germline V gene encodes CDR1 SGHRS and CDR2 YFSETQ. CDR3 nucleotide sequence: TGCGCCAGCAGCCCCCAGACAGGGGCCACAGAAACTTCCTTT. It is translated as CASSPQTGATETSF.

This clonotype came up once. Given a much more abundant clone one base away, this may be a read error. No conserved phenylalanine or tryptophan ends this CDR3, so it is likely a read error. V is TRBV6-5 and J is TRBJ1-5; D remains unclear. The CDR3 has 14 amino acids. CDR1 MNHEY and CDR2 SVGAGI come from the germline V gene. Trimming stripped 6 bases from V and 3 bases from J, with 12 bases between. The CDR3 sequence is CASRRGSNNQPQHS. CDR3 coding DNA: TGTGCCAGCAGGCGGGGAAGCAACAATCAGCCCCAGCATTCT.

This clonotype was detected only a few times. The chain recombines TRBV6-1 with TRBJ2-1; 9 bases match TRBD1. CDR3 length: 16 residues. The trim removed 4 bases at V and 0 bases at J, leaving 4 bases unmatched. CDR1 and CDR2 from the germline V gene are MNHNS and SASEGT. CDR3 residues: CASSAGQGVSYNEQFF. The CDR3 DNA follows: TGTGCCAGCAGTGCGGGACAGGGAGTCTCCTACAATGAGCAGTTCTTC.

Worth noting for this clonotype: This could be a read error, since a much larger clone is one nucleotide away. V is TRBV6-1 and J is TRBJ2-5; D may be TRBD1 (5 bases). The ends were cut back, 0 bases at V and 2 bases at J, with 13 bases in the middle. The germline CDR1 and CDR2 sequences are MNHNS and SASEGT. The CDR3 has 16 amino acids. CDR3 DNA: TGTGCCAGCAGTGAAGCCCCCCGGACATGTCAAGAGACCCAGTACTTC. Amino acid sequence: CASSEAPRTCQETQYF.

On this clonotype itself: This may be a read error, as it is one base from a much larger clone. The V and J genes are TRBV20-1 and TRBJ2-7, with TRBD1 matching over 8 bases. CDR1 and CDR2 (germline): DFQATT, SNEGSKA (reference sequence). The CDR3 has 14 residues. The CDR3 loop is CSALTGVLSYEHYF. The CDR3 coding sequence is TGCAGTGCCTTGACAGGGGTCCTCTCCTACGAGCATTACTTC.